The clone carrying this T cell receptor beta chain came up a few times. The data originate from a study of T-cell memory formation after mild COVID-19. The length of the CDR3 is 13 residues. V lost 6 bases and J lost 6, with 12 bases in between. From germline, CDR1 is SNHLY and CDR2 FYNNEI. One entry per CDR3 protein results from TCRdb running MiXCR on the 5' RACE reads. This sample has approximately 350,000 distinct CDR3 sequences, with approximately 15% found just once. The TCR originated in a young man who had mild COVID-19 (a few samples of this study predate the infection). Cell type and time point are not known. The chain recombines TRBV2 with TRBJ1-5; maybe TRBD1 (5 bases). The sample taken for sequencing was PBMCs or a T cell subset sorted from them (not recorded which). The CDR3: CASREWGGQPQHF. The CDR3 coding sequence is TGTGCCAGCAGGGAATGGGGGGGTCAGCCCCAGCATTTT.